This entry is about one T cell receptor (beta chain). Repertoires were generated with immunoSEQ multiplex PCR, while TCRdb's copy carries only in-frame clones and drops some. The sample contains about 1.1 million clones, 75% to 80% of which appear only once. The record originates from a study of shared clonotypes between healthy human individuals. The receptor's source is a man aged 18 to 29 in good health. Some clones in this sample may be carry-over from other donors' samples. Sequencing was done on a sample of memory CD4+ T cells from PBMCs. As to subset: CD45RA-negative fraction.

The CDR3 coding sequence is TGTGCCAGCAGCACGAGACAGCTTGCCTCCTACAATGAGCAGTTCTTC. Translating gives CASSTRQLASYNEQFF. The chain joins TRBV9 to TRBJ2-1; perhaps TRBD1 as D (5 bases). The V and J ends lost 4 bases and 0 bases respectively, with 14 bases between them. CDR3 length equals 16 residues. Per germline, CDR1 SGDLS and CDR2 YYNGEE. The full variable domain, with the rest looked up from reference TRBV9 and TRBJ2-1, is DSGVTQTPKHLITATGQRVTLRCSPRSGDLSVYWYQQSLDQGLQFLIQYYNGEERAKGNILERFSAQQFPDLHSELNLSSLELGDSALYFCASSTRQLASYNEQFFGPGTRLTVL.